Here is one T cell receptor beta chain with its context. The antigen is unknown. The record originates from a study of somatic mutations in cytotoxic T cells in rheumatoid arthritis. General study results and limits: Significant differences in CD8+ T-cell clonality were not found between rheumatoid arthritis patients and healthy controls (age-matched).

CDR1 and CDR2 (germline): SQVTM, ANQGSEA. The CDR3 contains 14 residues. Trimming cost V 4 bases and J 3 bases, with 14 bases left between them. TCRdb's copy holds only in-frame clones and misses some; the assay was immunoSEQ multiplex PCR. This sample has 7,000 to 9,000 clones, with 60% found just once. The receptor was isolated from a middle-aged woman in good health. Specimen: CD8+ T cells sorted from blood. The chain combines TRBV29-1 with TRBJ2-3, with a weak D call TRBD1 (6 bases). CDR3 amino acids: CSVGVTGWTDTQYF. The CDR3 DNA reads TGCAGCGTTGGGGTAACAGGGTGGACAGATACGCAGTATTTT.